This TCR beta chain comes out of a study of blood T cell repertoires in COVID-19. This CDR3 spans 14 amino acids. Between the trimmed V and J ends, which lost 6 bases and 4 bases, there was a span of 13 bases. Germline V gene sequence: CDR1 WSHSY, CDR2 SAAADI. This table comes from immunoSEQ multiplex PCR, and its TCRdb copy is limited to in-frame clones, with some not included. The repertoire holds roughly 100,000 clones, with around nine tenths as singletons. The sequence derives from a woman aged 80 or over in a cohort sampled during active COVID-19. The chain uses TRBV10-2 and TRBJ2-1; the D gene is possibly TRBD1 (6 bases). Material: peripheral blood. CDR3 nucleotides: TGCGCCAGCAGCCCTCAGGGGTCGTACAATGAGCAGTTCTTC. It specifies CASSPQGSYNEQFF.